The rows below give T cell receptor beta chains drawn from one sample of a study of T cells in localized non-small cell lung cancer. Produced via immunoSEQ multiplex PCR; TCRdb's table is partial and in-frame only. This repertoire shows around 94,000 clones, approximately 86% found once; its top ten account for about 15%. The material sequenced was peripheral blood, taken before any cancer treatment. Every receptor here comes from a man between 40 and 75 years old with stage I squamous cell lung carcinoma. Both conserved end residues are part of each CDR3. D genes are given only for firm matches. A row's size may be missing; if present it is once, few, many or a size class.

CDR3 protein: CASWERQGMNTEAFF; CDR3 DNA: TGTGCCAGCTGGGAGCGACAGGGTATGAACACTGAAGCTTTCTTT; J gene: TRBJ1-1; clone size: .; CDR3 length: 15; V gene: TRBV18; D gene: TRBD1
CDR3 protein: CASGSGQGAVGELFF; CDR3 DNA: TGTGCCAGCGGTTCGGGACAGGGGGCTGTCGGGGAGCTGTTTTTT; J gene: TRBJ2-2; clone size: few; CDR3 length: 15; V gene: TRBV2; D gene: TRBD1
CDR3 protein: CASSLAGARNSPLHF; CDR3 DNA: TGTGCCAGCAGCTTAGCAGGGGCAAGGAATTCACCCCTCCACTTT; J gene: TRBJ1-6; clone size: .; CDR3 length: 15; V gene: TRBV11-1; D gene: .
CDR3 protein: CASSHGRTGEYGYTF; CDR3 DNA: TGCGCCAGCAGCCACGGTAGGACAGGGGAATATGGCTACACCTTC; J gene: TRBJ1-2; clone size: few; CDR3 length: 15; V gene: TRBV4-3; D gene: TRBD1
CDR3 protein: CASSPRTGNNQPQHF; CDR3 DNA: TGTGCCAGCAGTCCTCGGACAGGTAACAATCAGCCCCAGCATTTT; J gene: TRBJ1-5; clone size: .; CDR3 length: 15; V gene: TRBV28; D gene: TRBD1
CDR3 protein: CASGRGDLFAGELFF; CDR3 DNA: TGTGCCAGCGGACGAGGGGATCTGTTTGCCGGGGAGCTGTTTTTT; J gene: TRBJ2-2; clone size: .; CDR3 length: 15; V gene: TRBV19; D gene: .
CDR3 protein: CASRPTGTGNQPQHF; CDR3 DNA: TGCGCCAGCAGGCCGACAGGGACAGGCAATCAGCCCCAGCATTTT; J gene: TRBJ1-5; clone size: .; CDR3 length: 15; V gene: TRBV4-1; D gene: TRBD1
CDR3 protein: CSACRPPSLFF; CDR3 DNA: TGCAGTGCGTGTCGACCGCCCTCGCTGTTTTTT; J gene: TRBJ1-4; clone size: .; CDR3 length: 11; V gene: TRBV20-1; D gene: .
CDR3 protein: CASSDSQVTRYQPQHF; CDR3 DNA: TGTGCCAGCAGTGACTCTCAGGTGACACGATATCAGCCCCAGCATTTT; J gene: TRBJ1-5; clone size: .; CDR3 length: 16; V gene: TRBV6-4; D gene: .
CDR3 protein: CASSSRQSDGYEQYF; CDR3 DNA: TGTGCCAGCAGCTCCCGACAGTCCGATGGCTACGAGCAGTACTTC; J gene: TRBJ2-7; clone size: .; CDR3 length: 15; V gene: TRBV9; D gene: .
CDR3 protein: CASSQDRGQGGTDTQYF; CDR3 DNA: TGTGCCAGCAGCCAAGATCGGGGGCAGGGGGGCACAGATACGCAGTATTTT; J gene: TRBJ2-3; clone size: .; CDR3 length: 17; V gene: TRBV4-2; D gene: .
CDR3 protein: CASSLSSLNTGELFF; CDR3 DNA: TGTGCCAGCAGTTTATCCAGCTTAAACACCGGGGAGCTGTTTTTT; J gene: TRBJ2-2; clone size: .; CDR3 length: 15; V gene: TRBV28; D gene: .
CDR3 protein: CASSLGGAAGPEQYF; CDR3 DNA: TGTGCCAGCAGCTTGGGTGGGGCGGCGGGCCCCGAGCAGTACTTC; J gene: TRBJ2-7; clone size: .; CDR3 length: 15; V gene: TRBV5-4; D gene: .
CDR3 protein: CASSHTRQGNTEAFF; CDR3 DNA: TGTGCCAGCAGTCATACCCGACAGGGGAACACTGAAGCTTTCTTT; J gene: TRBJ1-1; clone size: .; CDR3 length: 15; V gene: TRBV6-5; D gene: TRBD1
CDR3 protein: CASSERDRVVVQPQHF; CDR3 DNA: TGTGCCAGCAGTGAAAGGGACAGGGTAGTAGTTCAGCCCCAGCATTTT; J gene: TRBJ1-5; clone size: .; CDR3 length: 16; V gene: TRBV6-1; D gene: TRBD1
CDR3 protein: CASSSGTMSTDTQYF; CDR3 DNA: TGCGCCAGCAGCTCCGGGACTATGAGCACAGATACGCAGTATTTT; J gene: TRBJ2-3; clone size: .; CDR3 length: 15; V gene: TRBV5-1; D gene: TRBD2
CDR3 protein: CASPPRGGKCTEAFF; CDR3 DNA: TGTGCCAGCCCGCCTAGGGGGGGTAAGTGCACTGAAGCTTTCTTT; J gene: TRBJ1-1; clone size: .; CDR3 length: 15; V gene: TRBV27; D gene: .
CDR3 protein: CASSSPDGRLNTEAFF; CDR3 DNA: TGTGCCAGCAGCTCCCCTGATGGACGGTTGAACACTGAAGCTTTCTTT; J gene: TRBJ1-1; clone size: .; CDR3 length: 16; V gene: TRBV7-9; D gene: .
CDR3 protein: CASRQAPQAATGELFF; CDR3 DNA: TGTGCAAGTCGCCAAGCCCCGCAGGCGGCCACCGGGGAGCTGTTTTTT; J gene: TRBJ2-2; clone size: .; CDR3 length: 16; V gene: TRBV12-2; D gene: .
CDR3 protein: CASSSQGAGANVLTF; CDR3 DNA: TGTGCCAGCAGCTCTCAAGGGGCCGGGGCCAACGTCCTGACTTTC; J gene: TRBJ2-6; clone size: .; CDR3 length: 15; V gene: TRBV28; D gene: .
CDR3 protein: CASRPTSGGAPEQFF; CDR3 DNA: TGTGCCAGCAGACCGACTAGCGGGGGGGCCCCCGAGCAGTTCTTC; J gene: TRBJ2-1; clone size: .; CDR3 length: 15; V gene: TRBV28; D gene: TRBD2
CDR3 protein: CASSQEPGNYGYTF; CDR3 DNA: TGTGCCAGCAGCCAAGAGCCAGGGAACTACGGCTACACCTTC; J gene: TRBJ1-2; clone size: .; CDR3 length: 14; V gene: TRBV6-5; D gene: .
CDR3 protein: CASSLSAGPYEQYF; CDR3 DNA: TGCGCCAGCAGCTTGAGCGCTGGTCCCTACGAGCAGTACTTC; J gene: TRBJ2-7; clone size: .; CDR3 length: 14; V gene: TRBV5-1; D gene: .
CDR3 protein: CASSRSSGPGTEAFF; CDR3 DNA: TGTGCCAGCTCACGATCCTCGGGGCCAGGGACTGAAGCTTTCTTT; J gene: TRBJ1-1; clone size: .; CDR3 length: 15; V gene: TRBV18; D gene: .
CDR3 protein: CASSVDRNEKLFF; CDR3 DNA: TGTGCCAGCAGCGTTGACAGAAATGAAAAACTGTTTTTT; J gene: TRBJ1-4; clone size: .; CDR3 length: 13; V gene: TRBV9; D gene: .
CDR3 protein: CASSRAGYEQYF; CDR3 DNA: TGCGCCAGCAGCAGGGCAGGCTACGAGCAGTACTTC; J gene: TRBJ2-7; clone size: .; CDR3 length: 12; V gene: TRBV5-1; D gene: .
CDR3 protein: CASSLSAVVIGGYTF; CDR3 DNA: TGTGCCAGCAGCTTAAGCGCCGTGGTTATTGGGGGCTACACCTTC; J gene: TRBJ1-2; clone size: once; CDR3 length: 15; V gene: TRBV7-9; D gene: .
CDR3 protein: CASSPRERQGADEKLFF; CDR3 DNA: TGCGCCAGCAGCCCCCGCGAACGACAGGGAGCGGATGAAAAACTGTTTTTT; J gene: TRBJ1-4; clone size: once; CDR3 length: 17; V gene: TRBV4-1; D gene: TRBD1
CDR3 protein: CASSLDGGPYEQYF; CDR3 DNA: TGTGCCAGCAGCTTAGACGGGGGGCCCTACGAGCAGTACTTC; J gene: TRBJ2-7; clone size: .; CDR3 length: 14; V gene: TRBV7-9; D gene: .
CDR3 protein: CASSPQRAGKEYNSPLHF; CDR3 DNA: TGCGCCAGCAGCCCTCAAAGGGCAGGGAAGGAGTATAATTCACCCCTCCACTTT; J gene: TRBJ1-6; clone size: .; CDR3 length: 18; V gene: TRBV4-3; D gene: .
CDR3 protein: CASSVQGFSSYEQYF; CDR3 DNA: TGTGCCAGCAGTGTTCAGGGATTTAGCTCCTACGAGCAGTACTTC; J gene: TRBJ2-7; clone size: .; CDR3 length: 15; V gene: TRBV6-5; D gene: .
CDR3 protein: CASKDENYGYTF; CDR3 DNA: TGTGCCAGCAAAGACGAAAACTATGGCTACACCTTC; J gene: TRBJ1-2; clone size: .; CDR3 length: 12; V gene: TRBV2; D gene: .
CDR3 protein: CASSLGLNTEAFF; CDR3 DNA: TGCGCCAGCAGCTTGGGCCTGAACACTGAAGCTTTCTTT; J gene: TRBJ1-1; clone size: .; CDR3 length: 13; V gene: TRBV5-1; D gene: .
CDR3 protein: CASSLAGASGNTIYF; CDR3 DNA: TGTGCCAGCAGCTTAGCTGGGGCCTCTGGAAACACCATATATTTT; J gene: TRBJ1-3; clone size: .; CDR3 length: 15; V gene: TRBV7-9; D gene: .
CDR3 protein: CALRGAGAQETQYF; CDR3 DNA: TGTGCCCTAAGAGGGGCGGGGGCCCAAGAGACCCAGTACTTC; J gene: TRBJ2-5; clone size: .; CDR3 length: 14; V gene: TRBV6-1; D gene: .
CDR3 protein: CASFGQALGYEQYF; CDR3 DNA: TGTGCCAGCTTCGGACAGGCTCTCGGCTACGAGCAGTACTTC; J gene: TRBJ2-7; clone size: once; CDR3 length: 14; V gene: TRBV2; D gene: TRBD1
CDR3 protein: CATYSDRSSSLHF; CDR3 DNA: TGTGCCACCTACTCCGACAGGTCCTCGTCCCTCCACTTT; J gene: TRBJ1-6; clone size: .; CDR3 length: 13; V gene: TRBV15; D gene: .
CDR3 protein: CASSEAGQRYGYTF; CDR3 DNA: TGTGCCAGCAGTGAAGCAGGGCAGCGGTATGGCTACACCTTC; J gene: TRBJ1-2; clone size: once; CDR3 length: 14; V gene: TRBV6-1; D gene: .
CDR3 protein: CASSLRGRNEKLFF; CDR3 DNA: TGTGCCAGCAGCCTCAGGGGGCGGAATGAAAAACTGTTTTTT; J gene: TRBJ1-4; clone size: .; CDR3 length: 14; V gene: TRBV2; D gene: TRBD1
CDR3 protein: CSARLNNEQFF; CDR3 DNA: TGCAGTGCGCGGCTAAACAATGAGCAGTTCTTC; J gene: TRBJ2-1; clone size: once; CDR3 length: 11; V gene: TRBV20-1; D gene: .
CDR3 protein: CASSPPGRIGREQYF; CDR3 DNA: TGTGCCAGCAGCCCCCCCGGCAGGATCGGCCGGGAGCAGTACTTC; J gene: TRBJ2-7; clone size: .; CDR3 length: 15; V gene: TRBV28; D gene: .
CDR3 protein: CASSPQRGHTGELFF; CDR3 DNA: TGTGCCAGCAGCCCTCAGAGAGGGCACACCGGGGAGCTGTTTTTT; J gene: TRBJ2-2; clone size: .; CDR3 length: 15; V gene: TRBV5-4; D gene: .
CDR3 protein: CASSLDTNTVEAFF; CDR3 DNA: TGCGCCAGCAGCTTAGATACCAATACAGTTGAAGCTTTCTTT; J gene: TRBJ1-1; clone size: .; CDR3 length: 14; V gene: TRBV5-1; D gene: .
CDR3 protein: CASSSSDNEQFF; CDR3 DNA: TGTGCCAGCAGTTCGAGCGACAATGAGCAGTTCTTC; J gene: TRBJ2-1; clone size: once; CDR3 length: 12; V gene: TRBV6-6; D gene: .
CDR3 protein: CASRSTGPNSPLHF; CDR3 DNA: TGTGCCAGCAGGTCGACAGGCCCCAATTCACCCCTCCACTTT; J gene: TRBJ1-6; clone size: few; CDR3 length: 14; V gene: TRBV2; D gene: .
CDR3 protein: CASSVTGRHEKLFF; CDR3 DNA: TGTGCCAGCAGTGTCACAGGGCGCCACGAAAAACTGTTTTTT; J gene: TRBJ1-4; clone size: .; CDR3 length: 14; V gene: TRBV2; D gene: .
CDR3 protein: CAWSRAVNQPQHF; CDR3 DNA: TGTGCCTGGAGCAGGGCTGTCAATCAGCCCCAGCATTTT; J gene: TRBJ1-5; clone size: few; CDR3 length: 13; V gene: TRBV30; D gene: .
CDR3 protein: CASSLRAKPNEQYF; CDR3 DNA: TGTGCCAGCAGCCTTCGGGCCAAACCCAACGAGCAGTACTTC; J gene: TRBJ2-7; clone size: .; CDR3 length: 14; V gene: TRBV5-4; D gene: .
CDR3 protein: CASSSGTRVWGNYGYTF; CDR3 DNA: TGTGCCAGCAGCTCCGGCACTAGAGTATGGGGGAACTATGGCTACACCTTC; J gene: TRBJ1-2; clone size: .; CDR3 length: 17; V gene: TRBV7-2; D gene: .
CDR3 protein: CASTKGTVSYQQYF; CDR3 DNA: TGTGCCAGCACCAAGGGGACAGTCTCCTATCAGCAGTACTTC; J gene: TRBJ2-7; clone size: .; CDR3 length: 14; V gene: TRBV6-6; D gene: TRBD1
CDR3 protein: CASSHDTAGGFAEAFF; CDR3 DNA: TGTGCCAGCAGCCACGATACCGCGGGGGGCTTCGCTGAAGCTTTCTTT; J gene: TRBJ1-1; clone size: .; CDR3 length: 16; V gene: TRBV27; D gene: .
CDR3 protein: CASSLVGGTGEKLFF; CDR3 DNA: TGCGCCAGCAGCTTGGTTGGCGGGACCGGGGAAAAACTGTTTTTT; J gene: TRBJ1-4; clone size: .; CDR3 length: 15; V gene: TRBV5-1; D gene: .
CDR3 protein: CATSRDGNRATEAFF; CDR3 DNA: TGTGCCACCAGCAGAGATGGCAACAGGGCCACTGAAGCTTTCTTT; J gene: TRBJ1-1; clone size: .; CDR3 length: 15; V gene: TRBV15; D gene: .
CDR3 protein: CASSGGRGDFYGYTF; CDR3 DNA: TGTGCCAGCAGTGGGGGCAGGGGGGATTTCTATGGCTACACCTTC; J gene: TRBJ1-2; clone size: once; CDR3 length: 15; V gene: TRBV6-1; D gene: TRBD1
CDR3 protein: CASSRGSYEQYF; CDR3 DNA: TGTGCCAGCAGCCGGGGTTCCTACGAGCAGTACTTC; J gene: TRBJ2-7; clone size: medium-sized; CDR3 length: 12; V gene: TRBV28; D gene: .
CDR3 protein: CASSPRQGTNEKLFF; CDR3 DNA: TGTGCCAGCAGCCCTAGACAGGGGACTAATGAAAAACTGTTTTTT; J gene: TRBJ1-4; clone size: .; CDR3 length: 15; V gene: TRBV5-4; D gene: TRBD1
CDR3 protein: CASSVEAAKAFF; CDR3 DNA: TGTGCCAGCAGCGTAGAGGCAGCCAAAGCTTTCTTT; J gene: TRBJ1-1; clone size: .; CDR3 length: 12; V gene: TRBV9; D gene: .
CDR3 protein: CASSPERGNTIYF; CDR3 DNA: TGTGCCAGCAGCCCCGAAAGGGGAAACACCATATATTTT; J gene: TRBJ1-3; clone size: .; CDR3 length: 13; V gene: TRBV7-9; D gene: .
CDR3 protein: CASSLGQDRGAGYTF; CDR3 DNA: TGTGCCAGCAGCCTGGGGCAGGACAGGGGGGCTGGCTACACCTTC; J gene: TRBJ1-2; clone size: .; CDR3 length: 15; V gene: TRBV5-5; D gene: TRBD1